This T cell receptor (beta chain) was observed in a study of T-cell reconstitution after alpha-beta-depleted transplantation in children (TCRdb year 2016). Broadly, across the study: Using TCR repertoire profiling, the study followed T-cell immune reconstitution in a quantitative way in children after TCRalphabeta/CD19-depleted allogeneic hematopoietic cell transplantation.

This clonotype has ten or more counts. There is no known antigen for this receptor. Per-base quality was not reported, and no clone a single base away is much larger than it. Findings and caveats that apply to the study as a whole: The high TCRbeta diversity at day 60 in some patients was ascribed to recipient T cells and intrathymic progenitors that had survived conditioning. The apparently early alphabetaT-cell count recovery about two months after transplant was reportedly dependent on only several hundred rapidly expanded clones derived from non-depleted graft cells. Over the following months the frequencies of hyperexpanded clones went down, and after one year T-cell counts and TCRbeta diversity were mostly credited to newly produced T cells.

Looking up the germline V gene (reference sequence) yields CDR1 GTSNPN and CDR2 SVGIG. V is reduced by 2 bases and J by 3 bases, leaving a spacing of 8 bases between them. Counted from cysteine to phenylalanine, this CDR3 has 12 amino acids. The kept DNA is CDR3 alone, 36 bases in frame from the first base. The treatment or condition label corresponds to: allogeneic hematopoietic cell transplantation with graft depleted of TCRalphabeta T cells and CD19 B cells. The children who served as transplant recipients had been given grafts of TCRalphabeta/CD19-depleted allogeneic hematopoietic cells. The library relied on PCR. The sequencer was an Illumina HiSeq 2500. TCR libraries were prepared with molecular barcoding, using unique molecular identifiers to normalize TCRbeta repertoire quantification. The public reads were reprocessed in TCRdb via fastp at Q25 and MiXCR, keeping in-frame beta chains. For every CDR3 protein sequence, its rows merge into one entry that carries the most common genes and DNA. The sample table contains under 150,000 distinct CDR3 sequences; only one count was recorded for around a tenth of them. Jointly, the top ten make up approximately 25% of the sample.

Sequenced here: PBMCs, mostly from graft donor cells, sampled 180 days after TCRalphabeta/CD19-depleted stem cell transplant. This clonotype was obtained from a girl younger than two who had a stem cell transplant for combined immunodeficiency, so the T cells may come from the graft donor. The sequence is built from TRBV30 and TRBJ2-7, with the D gene call left open. The CDR3 region: CAWSWADYEQYF. The nucleotides are TGTGCCTGGAGTTGGGCCGACTACGAGCAGTACTTC.